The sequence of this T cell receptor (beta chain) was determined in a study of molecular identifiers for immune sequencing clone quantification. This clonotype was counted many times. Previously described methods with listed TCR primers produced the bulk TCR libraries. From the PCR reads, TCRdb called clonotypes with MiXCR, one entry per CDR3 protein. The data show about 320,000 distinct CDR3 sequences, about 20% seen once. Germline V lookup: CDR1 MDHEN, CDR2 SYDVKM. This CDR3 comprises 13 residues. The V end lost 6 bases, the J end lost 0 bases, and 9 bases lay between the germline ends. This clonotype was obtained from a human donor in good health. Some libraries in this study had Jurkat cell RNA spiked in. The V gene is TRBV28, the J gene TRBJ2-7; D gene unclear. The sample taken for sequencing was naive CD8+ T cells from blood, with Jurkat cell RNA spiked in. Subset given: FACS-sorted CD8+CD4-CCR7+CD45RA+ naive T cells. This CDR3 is CASSRPGSYEQYF. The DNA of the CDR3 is TGTGCCAGCAGCCGTCCGGGCTCCTACGAGCAGTACTTC.